This T cell receptor beta chain was sequenced during a study of blood T cells in healthy people across ages. Study-wide results and limits: When set beside aged donors, long-lived donors presented more naive CD4+ cells and higher diversity.

This CDR3 spans 13 amino acids. CDR1 and CDR2 from the germline V gene are DFQATT and SNEGSKA (reference sequence). The authors ran a second PCR of about 7 to 11 cycles using a sample-barcoded 5' primer and a J-beta primer mix. TCRdb called the 5' RACE reads again in MiXCR, with one record for every CDR3 protein. The sample has roughly 1 million distinct CDR3 sequences, under 30% seen once. As concerns this clonotype: The antigen is not known. Compared with germline, one end of the junction differs, possibly owing to a read error.

These sequences were also reported in another study, on T cells of mothers and their children.

This TCR was sampled from a girl aged 2-10 years in good health. The specimen sequenced was blood. The V call is TRBV20-1, the J call TRBJ2-5; D is perhaps TRBD2 (6 bases). CDR3 region: CSLQRVNQETPYF. In DNA form, the CDR3 reads TGCAGCCTGCAGCGGGTAAACCAAGAGACCCCGTACTTC.